These T cell receptor beta chains were read from a single sample in a study of long-term antiretroviral therapy in people with HIV. The data were produced by immunoSEQ multiplex PCR, yet TCRdb's version contains in-frame clones alone and is incomplete. This table has 25,000 to 35,000 clones, 80% appearing once. The specimen was unsorted PBMCs, collected 0.3 years after starting antiretroviral therapy. These receptors were collected from a man aged 40-49 years with HIV. The CDR3 runs from the conserved cysteine through the conserved F or W. The D gene is left open where the match is weak. Size values are once, few and many counts, or a class for expanded clones, and some rows have none.

TRBJ1-1	few	TRBV19	TRBD1	CASSTGQGRVRTEAFF	TGTGCCAGTAGTACCGGACAGGGCAGGGTGAGGACTGAAGCTTTCTTT
TRBJ2-5	-	TRBV11-3	TRBD2	CASSETSAQETQYF	TGTGCCAGCAGCGAGACTAGCGCCCAAGAGACCCAGTACTTC
TRBJ1-5	-	TRBV2	-	CASSPEGGQPQHF	TGTGCCAGCAGCCCAGAGGGGGGTCAGCCCCAGCATTTT
TRBJ2-7	-	TRBV27	-	CASSLSPRLESYEQYF	TGTGCCAGCAGTTTATCTCCGAGACTGGAATCCTACGAGCAGTACTTC
TRBJ2-1	-	TRBV7-3	TRBD2	CASSLGNRASGGYNEQFF	TGTGCCAGCAGCTTAGGGAATCGGGCTAGCGGGGGGTACAATGAGCAGTTCTTC
TRBJ2-2	-	TRBV7-9	-	CASSPGRGWGTGELFF	TGTGCCAGCAGTCCGGGCAGGGGTTGGGGCACCGGGGAGCTGTTTTTT
TRBJ1-4	-	TRBV18	-	CASSPSLGLGNEKLFF	TGTGCCAGCTCACCAAGTTTGGGGCTTGGTAATGAAAAACTGTTTTTT
TRBJ1-3	-	TRBV20-1	-	CSAQKGNTIYF	TGCAGTGCCCAGAAGGGAAACACCATATATTTT
TRBJ2-7	-	TRBV19	TRBD1	CASRLAIGTDYEQYF	TGTGCCAGTAGGCTAGCAATCGGGACAGACTACGAGCAGTACTTC
TRBJ1-6	-	TRBV9	-	CASSVGDLDSPLHF	TGTGCCAGCAGCGTAGGAGACCTGGATTCACCCCTCCACTTT
TRBJ2-5	-	TRBV19	-	CASSIGVGLQETQYF	TGTGCCAGTAGTATAGGAGTAGGGCTACAAGAGACCCAGTACTTC
TRBJ1-4	-	TRBV6-6	-	CASRTQGSTNEKLFF	TGTGCCAGCAGAACCCAGGGCTCAACTAATGAAAAACTGTTTTTT
TRBJ2-3	-	TRBV10-3	TRBD1	CAIKRDRGSTDTQYF	TGTGCCATCAAACGGGACAGGGGAAGCACAGATACGCAGTATTTT
TRBJ2-2	-	TRBV7-8	TRBD1	CASSLRTGHTGELFF	TGTGCCAGCAGCTTAAGGACAGGGCACACCGGGGAGCTGTTTTTT
TRBJ1-2	-	TRBV6-6	-	CASSYVATDTYGYTF	TGTGCCAGCAGTTACGTCGCGACAGACACTTATGGCTACACCTTC
TRBJ2-3	-	TRBV18	-	CASSPPEVPSTDTQYF	TGTGCCAGCTCACCACCTGAGGTGCCTAGCACAGATACGCAGTATTTT
TRBJ2-3	-	TRBV18	TRBD2	CASSPGTINTQYF	TGTGCCAGCTCACCCGGGACTATTAATACGCAGTATTTT
TRBJ2-7	few	TRBV7-3	-	CASSPGPSYEQYF	TGTGCCAGCAGCCCCGGACCATCCTACGAGCAGTACTTC
TRBJ1-5	-	TRBV7-7	-	CASSFPGRENNQPQHF	TGTGCTAGCAGCTTCCCGGGCAGGGAGAATAATCAGCCCCAGCATTTT
TRBJ1-5	-	TRBV7-2	TRBD1	CASSLDRGNQPQHF	TGTGCCAGCAGCTTGGACAGGGGTAATCAGCCCCAGCATTTT
TRBJ1-3	-	TRBV7-9	-	CASSFSGDLSGNTIYF	TGTGCCAGCAGCTTCTCAGGGGATCTCTCTGGAAACACCATATATTTT
TRBJ1-2	-	TRBV29-1	-	CSGSTGGGYTF	TGCAGCGGGAGTACAGGTGGGGGCTACACCTTC
TRBJ2-6	-	TRBV28	TRBD1	CASSYRQGAPGANVLTF	TGTGCCAGCAGTTACCGACAGGGGGCGCCTGGGGCCAACGTCCTGACTTTC
TRBJ2-3	-	TRBV18	-	CASSPGQQAGSTQYF	TGTGCCAGCTCACCGGGACAGCAAGCGGGCAGTACGCAGTATTTT
TRBJ2-7	-	TRBV7-2	-	CASSLSVEQYF	TGTGCCAGCAGCTTATCTGTTGAGCAGTACTTC
TRBJ1-2	-	TRBV7-2	-	CASSPMYGGYGYTF	TGTGCCAGCAGCCCGATGTATGGGGGATATGGCTACACCTTC
TRBJ2-1	-	TRBV6-5	TRBD2	CASSSGLANNEQFF	TGTGCCAGCAGTTCCGGACTAGCGAACAATGAGCAGTTCTTC
TRBJ2-2	-	TRBV7-2	-	CASRSDRNTGELFF	TGTGCCAGCAGATCGGACAGGAACACCGGGGAGCTGTTTTTT
TRBJ2-7	-	TRBV15	-	CATSRDKATGEQYF	TGTGCCACCAGCAGAGATAAGGCAACCGGCGAGCAGTACTTC